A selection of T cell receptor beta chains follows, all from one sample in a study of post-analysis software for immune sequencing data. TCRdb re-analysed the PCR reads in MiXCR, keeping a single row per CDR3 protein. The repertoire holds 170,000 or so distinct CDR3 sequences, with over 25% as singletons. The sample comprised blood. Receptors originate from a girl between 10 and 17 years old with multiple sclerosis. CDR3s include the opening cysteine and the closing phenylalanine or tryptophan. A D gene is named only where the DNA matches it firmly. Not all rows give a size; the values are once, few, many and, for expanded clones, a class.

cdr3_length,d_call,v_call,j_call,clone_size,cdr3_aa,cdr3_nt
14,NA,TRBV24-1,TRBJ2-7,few,CATSGPTGEGEQYF,TGTGCCACCAGTGGCCCGACAGGAGAGGGCGAGCAGTACTTC
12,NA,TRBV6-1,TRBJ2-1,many,CASSEVNNEQFF,TGTGCCAGCAGTGAAGTAAACAATGAGCAGTTCTTC
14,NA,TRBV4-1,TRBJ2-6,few,CASSDPGGANVLTF,TGCGCCAGCAGCGACCCCGGGGGGGCCAACGTCCTGACTTTC
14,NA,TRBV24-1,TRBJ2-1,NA,CATSELTGYNEQFF,TGTGCCACCAGTGAGTTGACCGGTTACAATGAGCAGTTCTTC
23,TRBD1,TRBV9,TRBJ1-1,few,CASSGGGGSPQRQGGAELTEAFF,TGTGCCAGCAGCGGAGGGGGAGGGTCACCACAGCGACAGGGCGGCGCCGAGTTGACTGAAGCTTTCTTT
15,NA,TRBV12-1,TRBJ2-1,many,CASSFDAGGGNEQFF,TGTGCCAGCAGCTTTGATGCGGGCGGCGGGAATGAGCAGTTCTTC
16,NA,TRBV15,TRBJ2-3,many,CATSWMTAARTDTQYF,TGTGCCACCAGCTGGATGACTGCGGCTCGCACAGATACGCAGTATTTT
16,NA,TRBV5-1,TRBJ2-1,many,CASSLGAGQIYNEQFF,TGCGCCAGCAGCTTGGGGGCGGGACAGATATACAATGAGCAGTTCTTC
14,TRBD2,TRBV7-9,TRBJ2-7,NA,CASSASGGGSEQYF,TGTGCCAGCAGCGCAAGCGGGGGGGGCAGCGAGCAGTACTTC
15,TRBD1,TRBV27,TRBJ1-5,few,CASSLRWTGQQPQHF,TGTGCCAGCAGTTTACGATGGACAGGGCAGCAGCCCCAGCATTTT
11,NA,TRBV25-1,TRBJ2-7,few,CASIQGREQYF,TGTGCCAGCATACAGGGTCGCGAGCAGTACTTC
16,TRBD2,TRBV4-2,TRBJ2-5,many,CASSRKGLAGEWEQYF,TGTGCCAGCAGCCGAAAGGGGCTAGCGGGAGAGTGGGAGCAGTACTTC
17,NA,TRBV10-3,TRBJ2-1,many,CAISEGTPPSSYNEQFF,TGTGCCATCAGTGAAGGGACCCCGCCCAGCTCCTACAATGAGCAGTTCTTC
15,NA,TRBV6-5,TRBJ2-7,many,CASSYSTRGPYEQYF,TGTGCCAGCAGTTACTCGACCAGGGGACCCTACGAGCAGTACTTC
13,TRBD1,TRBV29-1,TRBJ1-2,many,CSVETGGFSGYTF,TGCAGCGTTGAGACAGGGGGCTTTAGCGGCTACACCTTC
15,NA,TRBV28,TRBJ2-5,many,CASSFLEAVQETQYF,TGTGCCAGCAGTTTCCTCGAGGCAGTCCAAGAGACCCAGTACTTC